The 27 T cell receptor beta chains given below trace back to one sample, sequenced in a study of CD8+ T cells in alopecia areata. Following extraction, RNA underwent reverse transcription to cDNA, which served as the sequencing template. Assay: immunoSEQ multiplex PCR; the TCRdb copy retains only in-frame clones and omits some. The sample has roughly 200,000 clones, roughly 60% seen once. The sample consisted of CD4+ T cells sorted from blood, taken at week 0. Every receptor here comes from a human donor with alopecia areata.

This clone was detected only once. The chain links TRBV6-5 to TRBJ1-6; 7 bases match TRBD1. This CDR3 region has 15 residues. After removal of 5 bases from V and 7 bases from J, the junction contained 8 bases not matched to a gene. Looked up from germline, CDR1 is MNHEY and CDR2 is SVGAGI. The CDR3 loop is CASSRTGVGNSPLHF. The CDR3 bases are TGTGCCAGCAGTCGTACAGGGGTTGGAAATTCACCCCTCCACTTT.

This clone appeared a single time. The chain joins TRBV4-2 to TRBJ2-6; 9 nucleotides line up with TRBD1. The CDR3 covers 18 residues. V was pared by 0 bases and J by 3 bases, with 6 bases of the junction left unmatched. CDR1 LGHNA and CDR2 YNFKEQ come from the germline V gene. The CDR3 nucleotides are TGTGCCAGCAGCCAAGAGCGGACAGGGGAACGTGGGGCCAACGTCCTGACTTTC. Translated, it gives CASSQERTGERGANVLTF.

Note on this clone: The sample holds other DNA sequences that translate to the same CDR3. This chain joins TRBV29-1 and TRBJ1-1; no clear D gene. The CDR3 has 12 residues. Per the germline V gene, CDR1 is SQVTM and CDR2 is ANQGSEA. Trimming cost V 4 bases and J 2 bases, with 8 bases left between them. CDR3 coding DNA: TGCAGCGTTGGTCAGCCTAACACTGAAGCTTTCTTT. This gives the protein CSVGQPNTEAFF. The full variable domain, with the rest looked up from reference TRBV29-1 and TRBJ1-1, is SAVISQKPSRDICQRGTSLTIQCQVDSQVTMMFWYRQQPGQSLTLIATANQGSEATYESGFVIDKFPISRPNLTFSTLTVSNMSPEDSSIYLCSVGQPNTEAFFGQGTRLTVV.

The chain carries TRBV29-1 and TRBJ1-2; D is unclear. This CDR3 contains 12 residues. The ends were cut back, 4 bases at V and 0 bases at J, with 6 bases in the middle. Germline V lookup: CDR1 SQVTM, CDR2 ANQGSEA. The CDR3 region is CSVAQANYGYTF. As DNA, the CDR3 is TGCAGCGTTGCCCAGGCTAACTATGGCTACACCTTC.

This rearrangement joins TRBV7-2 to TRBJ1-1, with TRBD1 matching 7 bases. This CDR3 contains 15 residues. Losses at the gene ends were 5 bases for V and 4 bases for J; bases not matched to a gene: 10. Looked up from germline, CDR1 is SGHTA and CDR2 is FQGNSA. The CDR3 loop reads CASSRQGRGSTEAFF. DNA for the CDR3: TGTGCCAGCAGCCGACAGGGTAGAGGCAGCACTGAAGCTTTCTTT. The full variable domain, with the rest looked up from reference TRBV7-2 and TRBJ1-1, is GAGVSQSPSNKVTEKGKDVELRCDPISGHTALYWYRQSLGQGLEFLIYFQGNSAPDKSGLPSDRFSAERTGGSVSTLTIQRTQQEDSAVYLCASSRQGRGSTEAFFGQGTRLTVV.

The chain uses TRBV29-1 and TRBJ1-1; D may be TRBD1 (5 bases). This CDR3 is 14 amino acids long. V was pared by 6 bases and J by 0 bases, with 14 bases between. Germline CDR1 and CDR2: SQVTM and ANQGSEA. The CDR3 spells CSVEGLRMNTEAFF. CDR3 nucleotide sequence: TGCAGCGTGGAGGGGTTACGTATGAACACTGAAGCTTTCTTT.

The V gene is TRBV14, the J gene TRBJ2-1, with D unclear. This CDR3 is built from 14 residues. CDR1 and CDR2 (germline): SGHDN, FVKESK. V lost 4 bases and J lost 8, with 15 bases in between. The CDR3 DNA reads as TGTGCCAGCAGCCCCCTATCGGCAGTACATGAGCAGTTCTTC. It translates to CASSPLSAVHEQFF.

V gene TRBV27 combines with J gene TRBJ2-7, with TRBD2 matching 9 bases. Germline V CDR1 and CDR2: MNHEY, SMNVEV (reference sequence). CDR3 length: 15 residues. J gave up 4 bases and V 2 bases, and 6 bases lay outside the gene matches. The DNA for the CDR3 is TGTGCCAGCAGTTTACTAGCGGGGCCTCTTTACGAGCAGTACTTC. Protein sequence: CASSLLAGPLYEQYF.

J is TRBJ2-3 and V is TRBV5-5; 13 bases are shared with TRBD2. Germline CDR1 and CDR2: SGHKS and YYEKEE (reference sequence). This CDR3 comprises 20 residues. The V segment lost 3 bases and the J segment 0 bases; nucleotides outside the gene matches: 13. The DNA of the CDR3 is TGTGCCAGCAGCTCCTCCCCGGGACTAGCGGGGAAAGCTAGCACAGATACGCAGTATTTT. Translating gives CASSSSPGLAGKASTDTQYF.

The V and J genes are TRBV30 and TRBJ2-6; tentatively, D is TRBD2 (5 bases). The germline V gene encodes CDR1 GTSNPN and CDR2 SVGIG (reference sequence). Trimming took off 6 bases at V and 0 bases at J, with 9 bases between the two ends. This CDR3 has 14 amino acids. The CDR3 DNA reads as TGTGCCTGCGAACGGGACTCTGGGGCCAACGTCCTGACTTTC. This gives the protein CACERDSGANVLTF. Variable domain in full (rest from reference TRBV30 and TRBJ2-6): SQTIHQWPATLVQPVGSPLSLECTVEGTSNPNLYWYRQAAGRGLQLLFYSVGIGQISSEVPQNLSASRPQDRQFILSSKKLLLSDSGFYLCACERDSGANVLTFGAGSRLTVL.

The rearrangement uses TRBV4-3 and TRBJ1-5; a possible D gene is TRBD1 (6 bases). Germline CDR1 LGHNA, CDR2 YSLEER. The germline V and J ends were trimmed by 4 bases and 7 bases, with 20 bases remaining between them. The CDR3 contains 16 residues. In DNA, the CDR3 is TGCGCCAGCAGCCGAGAGATCGGGGGGCGGGGACAGCCCCAGCATTTT. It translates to CASSREIGGRGQPQHF.

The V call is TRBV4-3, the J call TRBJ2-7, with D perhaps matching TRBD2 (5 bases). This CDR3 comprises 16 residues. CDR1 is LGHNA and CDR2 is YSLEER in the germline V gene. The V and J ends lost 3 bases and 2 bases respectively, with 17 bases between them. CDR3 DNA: TGCGCCAGCAGCCATCGGAGAGGGTCACCAGCCTACGAGCAGTACTTC. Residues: CASSHRRGSPAYEQYF.

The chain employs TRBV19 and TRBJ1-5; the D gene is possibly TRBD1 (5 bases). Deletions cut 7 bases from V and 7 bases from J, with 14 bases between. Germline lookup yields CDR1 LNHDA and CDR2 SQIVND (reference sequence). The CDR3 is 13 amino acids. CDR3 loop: CASTSRGRQPQHF. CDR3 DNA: TGTGCCAGTACCTCGAGGGGACGCCAGCCCCAGCATTTT.

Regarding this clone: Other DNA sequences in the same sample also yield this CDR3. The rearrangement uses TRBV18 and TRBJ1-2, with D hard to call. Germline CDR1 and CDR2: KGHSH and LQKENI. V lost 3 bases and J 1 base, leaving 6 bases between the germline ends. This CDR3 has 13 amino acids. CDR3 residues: CASSPGSNYGYTF. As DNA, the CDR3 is TGTGCCAGCTCACCGGGCAGTAACTATGGCTACACCTTC.

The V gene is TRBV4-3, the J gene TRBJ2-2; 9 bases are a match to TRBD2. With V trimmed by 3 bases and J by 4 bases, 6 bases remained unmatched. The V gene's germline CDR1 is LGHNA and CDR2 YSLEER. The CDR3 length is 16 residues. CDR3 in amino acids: CASSQKTSGLTGELFF. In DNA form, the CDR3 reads TGCGCCAGCAGCCAGAAGACTAGCGGTCTCACCGGGGAGCTGTTTTTT.

The DNA of the CDR3 is TGTGCCAGCAGCTTAACGGGAGGGGAGACCCAGTACTTC. It yields the protein CASSLTGGETQYF. The chain combines TRBV7-9 with TRBJ2-5; 8 nucleotides agree with TRBD2. The V segment lost 2 bases and the J segment 5 bases; nucleotides outside the gene matches: 1. The CDR3 covers 13 residues. Germline values: CDR1 SEHNR, CDR2 FQNEAQ (reference sequence).

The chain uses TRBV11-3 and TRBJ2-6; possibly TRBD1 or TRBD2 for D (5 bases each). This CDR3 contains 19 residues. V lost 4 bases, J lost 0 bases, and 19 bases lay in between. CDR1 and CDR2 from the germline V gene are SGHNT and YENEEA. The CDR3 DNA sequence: TGTGCCAGCAGCTGGGGGTTGGCAGGGCCCCACTCTGGGGCCAACGTCCTGACTTTC. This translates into CASSWGLAGPHSGANVLTF.

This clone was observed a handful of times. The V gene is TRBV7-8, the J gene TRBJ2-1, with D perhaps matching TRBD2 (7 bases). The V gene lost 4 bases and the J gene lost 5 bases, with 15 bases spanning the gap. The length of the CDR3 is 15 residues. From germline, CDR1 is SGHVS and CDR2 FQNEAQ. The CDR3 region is CASSSLRGADNEQFF. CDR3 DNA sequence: TGTGCCAGCAGCTCGCTCCGGGGGGCCGACAATGAGCAGTTCTTC.

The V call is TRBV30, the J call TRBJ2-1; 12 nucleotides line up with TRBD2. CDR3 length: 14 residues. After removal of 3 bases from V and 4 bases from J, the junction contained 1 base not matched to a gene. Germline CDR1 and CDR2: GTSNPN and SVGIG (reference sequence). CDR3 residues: CAWRLAGGYNEQFF. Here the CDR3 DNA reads TGTGCCTGGAGACTAGCGGGGGGATACAATGAGCAGTTCTTC.

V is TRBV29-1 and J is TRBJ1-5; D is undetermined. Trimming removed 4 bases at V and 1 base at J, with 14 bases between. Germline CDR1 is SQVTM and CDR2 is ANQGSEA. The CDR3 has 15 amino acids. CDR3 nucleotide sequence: TGCAGCGTTGCCGATAGGACGGAAAGCAATCAGCCCCAGCATTTT. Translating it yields CSVADRTESNQPQHF.

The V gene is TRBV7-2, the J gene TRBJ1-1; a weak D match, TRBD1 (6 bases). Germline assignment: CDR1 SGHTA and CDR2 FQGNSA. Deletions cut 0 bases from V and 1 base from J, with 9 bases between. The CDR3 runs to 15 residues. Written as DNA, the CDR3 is TGTGCCAGCAGCTTAGCAGGACAGTCGAACACTGAAGCTTTCTTT. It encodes CASSLAGQSNTEAFF.

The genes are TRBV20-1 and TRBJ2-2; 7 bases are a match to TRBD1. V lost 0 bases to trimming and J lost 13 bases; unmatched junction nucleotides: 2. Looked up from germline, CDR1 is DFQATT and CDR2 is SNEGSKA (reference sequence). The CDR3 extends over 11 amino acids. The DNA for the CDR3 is TGCAGTGCTAGAGATTACAGGGGGCTGTTTTTT. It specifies CSARDYRGLFF.

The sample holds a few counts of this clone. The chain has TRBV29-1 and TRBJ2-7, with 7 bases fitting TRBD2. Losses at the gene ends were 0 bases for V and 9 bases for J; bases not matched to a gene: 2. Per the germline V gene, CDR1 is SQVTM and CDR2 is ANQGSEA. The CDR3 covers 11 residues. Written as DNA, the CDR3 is TGCAGCGTTGAAGAGGGACTAAGGCAGTACTTC. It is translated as CSVEEGLRQYF.

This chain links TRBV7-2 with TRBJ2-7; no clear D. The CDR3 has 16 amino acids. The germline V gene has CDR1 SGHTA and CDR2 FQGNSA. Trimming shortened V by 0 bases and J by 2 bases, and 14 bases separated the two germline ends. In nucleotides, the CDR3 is TGTGCCAGCAGCTTAGCCGGCCGCGGTGCGACCTACGAGCAGTACTTC. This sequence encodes CASSLAGRGATYEQYF.

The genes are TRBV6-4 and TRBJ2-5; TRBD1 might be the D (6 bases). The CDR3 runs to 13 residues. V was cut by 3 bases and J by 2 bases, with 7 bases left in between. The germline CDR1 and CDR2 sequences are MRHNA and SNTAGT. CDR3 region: CASSDGQQETQYF. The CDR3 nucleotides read TGTGCCAGCAGTGATGGACAGCAAGAGACCCAGTACTTC.

CDR3 nucleotides: TGTGCCAGCAGTTTAGGGTGGGGTGAAGCTTTCTTT. Protein product: CASSLGWGEAFF. This chain connects TRBV27 to TRBJ1-1, with D unresolved. The CDR3 consists of 12 residues. Germline lookup yields CDR1 MNHEY and CDR2 SMNVEV (reference sequence). Trimming left V 2 bases short and J 7 bases short, with 8 bases between.

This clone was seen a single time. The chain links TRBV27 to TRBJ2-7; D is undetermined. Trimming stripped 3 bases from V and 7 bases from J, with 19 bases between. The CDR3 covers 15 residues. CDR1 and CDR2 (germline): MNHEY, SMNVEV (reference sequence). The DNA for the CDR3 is TGTGCCAGCAGTTTGAGGCCAGAAACTACGAGGGAGCAGTACTTC. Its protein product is CASSLRPETTREQYF.